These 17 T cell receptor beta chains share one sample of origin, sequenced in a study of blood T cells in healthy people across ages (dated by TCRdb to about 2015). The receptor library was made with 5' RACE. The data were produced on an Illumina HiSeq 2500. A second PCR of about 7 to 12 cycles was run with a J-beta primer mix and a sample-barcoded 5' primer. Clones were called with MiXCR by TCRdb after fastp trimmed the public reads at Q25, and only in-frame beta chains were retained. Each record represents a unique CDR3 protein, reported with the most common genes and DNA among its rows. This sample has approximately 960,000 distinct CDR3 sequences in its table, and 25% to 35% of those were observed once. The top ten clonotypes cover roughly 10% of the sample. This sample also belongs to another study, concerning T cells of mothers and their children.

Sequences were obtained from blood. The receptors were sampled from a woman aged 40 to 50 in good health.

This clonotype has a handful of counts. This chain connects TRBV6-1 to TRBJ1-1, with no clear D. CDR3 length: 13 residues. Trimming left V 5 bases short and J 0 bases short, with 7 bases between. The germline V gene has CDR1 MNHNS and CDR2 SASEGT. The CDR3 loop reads CASSRHLNTEAFF. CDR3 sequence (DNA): TGTGCCAGCAGTAGACATCTGAACACTGAAGCTTTCTTT.

DNA for the CDR3: TGCAGTGCTAGAGATGGGAGAGCGAATGAAGCTTTCTTT. It is translated as CSARDGRANEAFF. The chain links TRBV20-1 to TRBJ1-1; D gene unclear. Deletions cut 0 bases from V and 7 bases from J, with 12 bases between. CDR3 length equals 13 residues. Germline V gene data show CDR1 as DFQATT and CDR2 as SNEGSKA (reference sequence).

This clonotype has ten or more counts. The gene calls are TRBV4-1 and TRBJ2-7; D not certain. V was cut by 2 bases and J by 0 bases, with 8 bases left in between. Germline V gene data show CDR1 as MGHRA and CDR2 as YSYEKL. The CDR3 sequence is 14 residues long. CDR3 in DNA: TGCGCCAGCAGCCAACACAGCTTCTCCTACGAGCAGTACTTC. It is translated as CASSQHSFSYEQYF.

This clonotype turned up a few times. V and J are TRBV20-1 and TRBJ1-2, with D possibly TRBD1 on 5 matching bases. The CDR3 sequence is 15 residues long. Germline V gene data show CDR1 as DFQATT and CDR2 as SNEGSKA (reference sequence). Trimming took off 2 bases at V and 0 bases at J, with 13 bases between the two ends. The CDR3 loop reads CSARPGLGANYGYTF. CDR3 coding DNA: TGCAGTGCTAGACCAGGGCTAGGGGCTAACTATGGCTACACCTTC.

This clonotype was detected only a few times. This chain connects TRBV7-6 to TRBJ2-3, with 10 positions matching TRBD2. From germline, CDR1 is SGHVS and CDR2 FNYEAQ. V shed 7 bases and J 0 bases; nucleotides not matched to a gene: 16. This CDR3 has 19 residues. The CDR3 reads CASTPRASGGVASTDTQYF. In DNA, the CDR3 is TGTGCCAGCACCCCAAGGGCTAGCGGGGGAGTGGCTAGCACAGATACGCAGTATTTT.

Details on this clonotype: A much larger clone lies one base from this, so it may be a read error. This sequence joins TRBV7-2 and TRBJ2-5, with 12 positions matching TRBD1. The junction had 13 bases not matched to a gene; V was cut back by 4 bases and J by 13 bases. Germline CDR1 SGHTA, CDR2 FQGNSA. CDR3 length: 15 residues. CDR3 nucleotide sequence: TGTGCCAGCAGCTCCGCCGGGACAGGGGGCAACGAGCGGTACTTC. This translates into CASSSAGTGGNERYF.

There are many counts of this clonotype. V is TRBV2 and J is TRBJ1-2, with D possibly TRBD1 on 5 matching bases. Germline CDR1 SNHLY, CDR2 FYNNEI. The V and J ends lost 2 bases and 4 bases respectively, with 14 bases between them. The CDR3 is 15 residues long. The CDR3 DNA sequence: TGTGCCAGCAGTGAAAAGAGCGGGACTCTCTATGGCTACACCTTC. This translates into CASSEKSGTLYGYTF.

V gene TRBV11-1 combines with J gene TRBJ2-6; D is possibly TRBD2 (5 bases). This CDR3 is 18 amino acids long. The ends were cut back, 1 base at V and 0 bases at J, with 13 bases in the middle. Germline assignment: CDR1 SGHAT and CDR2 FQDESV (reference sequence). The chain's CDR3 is CASSLGGGSSSGANVLTF. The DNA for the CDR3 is TGTGCCAGCAGCTTAGGAGGCGGGTCAAGCTCTGGGGCCAACGTCCTGACTTTC. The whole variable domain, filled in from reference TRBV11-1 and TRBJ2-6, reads EAEVAQSPRYKITEKSQAVAFWCDPISGHATLYWYRQILGQGPELLVQFQDESVVDDSQLPKDRFSAERLKGVDSTLKIQPAELGDSAMYLCASSLGGGSSSGANVLTFGAGSRLTVL.

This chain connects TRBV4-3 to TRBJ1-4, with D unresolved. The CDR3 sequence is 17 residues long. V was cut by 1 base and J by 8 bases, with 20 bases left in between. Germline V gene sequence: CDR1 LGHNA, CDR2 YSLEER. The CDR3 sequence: CASSQGSTISLGEKLFF. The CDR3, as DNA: TGCGCCAGCAGCCAAGGGTCTACTATTTCGTTGGGGGAAAAACTGTTTTTT.

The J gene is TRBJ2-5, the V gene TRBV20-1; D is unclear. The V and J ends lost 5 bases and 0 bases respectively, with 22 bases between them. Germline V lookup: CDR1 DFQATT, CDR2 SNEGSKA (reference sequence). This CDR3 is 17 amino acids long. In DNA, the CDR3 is TGCAGTGCTGGGAAACGTGGGCGGATGATGTACCAAGAGACCCAGTACTTC. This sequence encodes CSAGKRGRMMYQETQYF.

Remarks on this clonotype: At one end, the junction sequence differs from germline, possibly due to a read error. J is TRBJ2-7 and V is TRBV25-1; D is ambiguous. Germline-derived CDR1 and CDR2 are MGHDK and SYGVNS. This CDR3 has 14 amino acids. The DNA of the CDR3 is TGTGCCAGCAGGGAGTCCGGGCGGTCCTACGAGCAGGACTTC. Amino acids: CASRESGRSYEQDF.

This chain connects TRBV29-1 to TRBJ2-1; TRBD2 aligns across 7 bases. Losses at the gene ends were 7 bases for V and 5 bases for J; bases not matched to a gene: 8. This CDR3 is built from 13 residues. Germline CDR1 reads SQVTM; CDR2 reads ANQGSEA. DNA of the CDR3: TGCAGCGGTCGGGGAGGGGCCCACAATGAGCAGTTCTTC. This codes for CSGRGGAHNEQFF.

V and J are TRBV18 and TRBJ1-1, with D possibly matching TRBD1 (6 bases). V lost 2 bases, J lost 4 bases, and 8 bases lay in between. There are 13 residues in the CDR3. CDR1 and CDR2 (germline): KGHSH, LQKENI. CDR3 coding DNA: TGTGCCAGCTCACCATGGGGGCGCACTGAAGCTTTCTTT. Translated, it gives CASSPWGRTEAFF.

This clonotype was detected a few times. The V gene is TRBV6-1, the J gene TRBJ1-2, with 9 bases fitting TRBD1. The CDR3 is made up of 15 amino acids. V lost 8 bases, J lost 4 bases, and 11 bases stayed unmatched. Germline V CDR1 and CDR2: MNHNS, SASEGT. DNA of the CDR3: TGTGCCAGCTCCCGGGACAGGGCGACTAGCTATGGCTACACCTTC. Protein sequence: CASSRDRATSYGYTF.

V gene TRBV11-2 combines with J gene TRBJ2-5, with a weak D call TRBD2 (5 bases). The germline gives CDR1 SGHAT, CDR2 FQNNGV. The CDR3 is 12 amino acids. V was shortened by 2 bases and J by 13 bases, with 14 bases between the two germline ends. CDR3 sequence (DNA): TGTGCCAGCAGCTTATTAACTAGTTATCCGTACTTC. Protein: CASSLLTSYPYF.

CDR3 bases: TGTACCAGCAGCTTAGGGCAGGGAATTAACTATGGCTACACCTTC. Its protein is CTSSLGQGINYGYTF. The chain is built from TRBV7-2 and TRBJ1-2; the D gene is possibly TRBD1 (5 bases). The V gene's germline CDR1 is SGHTA and CDR2 FQGNSA. The CDR3 is 15 residues long. The V end lost 1 base, the J end lost 1 base, and 10 bases lay between the germline ends.

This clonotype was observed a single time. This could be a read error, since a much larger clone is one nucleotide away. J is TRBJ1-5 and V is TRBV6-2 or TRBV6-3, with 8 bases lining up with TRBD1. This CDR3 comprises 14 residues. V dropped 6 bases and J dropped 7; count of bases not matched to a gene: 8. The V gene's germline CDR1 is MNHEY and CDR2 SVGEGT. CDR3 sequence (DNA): TGTGCCAGCAGGGCTGGACAGGGTCCGCAGCCCCAGCATTTT. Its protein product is CASRAGQGPQPQHF.